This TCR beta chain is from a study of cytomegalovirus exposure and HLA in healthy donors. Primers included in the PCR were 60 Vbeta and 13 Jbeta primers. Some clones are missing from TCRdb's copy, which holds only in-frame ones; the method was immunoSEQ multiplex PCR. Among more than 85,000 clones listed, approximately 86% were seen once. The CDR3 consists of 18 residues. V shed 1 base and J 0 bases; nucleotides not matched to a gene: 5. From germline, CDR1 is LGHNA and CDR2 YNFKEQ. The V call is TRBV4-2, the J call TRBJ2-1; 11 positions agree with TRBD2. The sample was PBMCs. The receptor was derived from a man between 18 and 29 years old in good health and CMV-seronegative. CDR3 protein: CASSQVGSGRASYNEQFF. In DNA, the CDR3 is TGTGCCAGCAGCCAAGTGGGTAGCGGGAGGGCCTCCTACAATGAGCAGTTCTTC.